This T cell receptor (beta chain) emerged from a study of response to subunit inactivated influenza vaccine. In this sample, this clonotype turned up a few times. A single record per CDR3 protein comes from TCRdb applying MiXCR to the RT-PCR reads. In the table there are approximately 230,000 distinct CDR3 sequences, 12% of which are singletons. The TCR sequence derives from a man in his forties or fifties who received an inactivated influenza vaccine. The source material was non-naive T cells sorted from PBMCs, sampled around 14 days before vaccination.

In nucleotides, the CDR3 is TGTGCCAGCAGTTACCCCGGGACAGGGGGTTTTAAGGACACCGGGGAGCTGTTTTTT. Translation: CASSYPGTGGFKDTGELFF. The V call is TRBV6-2 or TRBV6-3, the J call TRBJ2-2; 11 nucleotides align to TRBD1. The ends lost 2 bases at V and 3 bases at J; junction bases unmatched: 11. CDR1 and CDR2 from the germline V gene are MNHEY and SVGEGT. This CDR3 has 19 residues.